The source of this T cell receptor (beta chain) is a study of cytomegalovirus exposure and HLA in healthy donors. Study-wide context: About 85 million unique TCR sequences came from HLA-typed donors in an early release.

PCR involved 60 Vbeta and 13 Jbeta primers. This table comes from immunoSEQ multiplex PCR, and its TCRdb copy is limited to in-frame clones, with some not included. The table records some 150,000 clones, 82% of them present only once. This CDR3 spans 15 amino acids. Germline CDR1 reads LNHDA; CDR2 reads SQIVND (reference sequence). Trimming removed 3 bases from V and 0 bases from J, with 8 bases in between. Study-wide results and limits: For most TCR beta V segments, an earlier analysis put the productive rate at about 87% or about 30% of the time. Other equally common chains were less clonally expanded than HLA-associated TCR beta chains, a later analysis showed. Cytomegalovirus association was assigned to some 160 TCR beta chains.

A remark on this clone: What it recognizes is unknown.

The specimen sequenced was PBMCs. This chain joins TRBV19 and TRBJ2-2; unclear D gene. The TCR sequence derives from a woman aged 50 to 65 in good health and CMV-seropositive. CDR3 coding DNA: TGTGCCAGTAGTATTGGCAAATCGAACACCGGGGAGCTGTTTTTT. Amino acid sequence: CASSIGKSNTGELFF.